The entry that follows covers one TCR beta chain sequence. Antigen specificity is unknown. Using immunoSEQ multiplex PCR, the repertoire was profiled, and TCRdb retains in-frame clones only, with some absent. Of about 17,000 clones listed, less than 75% are singletons. This record belongs to a study of OX40 agonist ivuxolimab in advanced cancers. Study-wide points: Dose levels from 0.1 to 3.0 mg/kg saw CD4+ and CD8+ blood T cells expand clonally by week 6.

The TCR originated in an adult with an advanced solid tumor such as melanoma, head and neck, liver or kidney cancer. The sample consisted of CD4+ or CD8+ T cells sorted from blood, taken in a trial of the OX40 agonist ivuxolimab.

CDR3 sequence reads: CASSQGASGLSYNEQFF. The CDR3 DNA sequence: TGCGCCAGCAGCCAGGGGGCTAGCGGACTATCCTACAATGAGCAGTTCTTC. J is TRBJ2-1 and V is TRBV4-3; D is possibly TRBD2 (7 bases). V lost 3 bases, J lost 1 base, and 16 bases lay in between. Germline V lookup: CDR1 LGHNA, CDR2 YSLEER. This CDR3 is built from 17 residues.